The rows below give T cell receptor beta chains drawn from one sample of a study of T cells in narcolepsy. The protocol was immunoSEQ multiplex PCR, while the TCRdb copy is restricted to in-frame clones and leaves out a portion. Among about 22,000 clones, approximately 81% were seen once, and the ten largest hold about 4%. The source material was memory (CD45RA-) CD4+ T cells from blood. These receptors were collected from a human donor in good health. Each CDR3 is given with its conserved first and last residue. Each record gives: J gene, clone size, V gene, D gene, CDR3 DNA, CDR3 protein. The D gene is left open where the match is weak. Rows may omit the clone size; those that give it use once, few, many or a size class.

TRBJ2-1,-,TRBV10-3,TRBD2,TGTGCCACTCGGACTAGCGGAAACAATGAGCAGTTCTTC,CATRTSGNNEQFF
TRBJ2-5,-,TRBV5-6,-,TGTGCCAGCAGCCATGACGGCCGGGGAACCCAGTACTTC,CASSHDGRGTQYF
TRBJ1-2,-,TRBV6-5,-,TGTGCCAGCAGGAAACAGGAGGGGAACTATGGCTACACCTTC,CASRKQEGNYGYTF
TRBJ1-2,-,TRBV7-8,-,TGTGCCAGCAGCCCGACAGAAGCTAACTATGGCTACACCTTC,CASSPTEANYGYTF
TRBJ2-7,-,TRBV11-2,TRBD1,TGTGCCAGCAGCTTAAAGACAGGGTTCGAGCAGTACTTC,CASSLKTGFEQYF
TRBJ2-5,-,TRBV5-6,-,TGTGCCAGCAGCCGCAGGGCTCTAAAAGAGACCCAGTACTTC,CASSRRALKETQYF
TRBJ2-7,-,TRBV5-1,-,TGCGCCAGCAGCAAGGATTACTACGAGCAGTACTTC,CASSKDYYEQYF
TRBJ1-2,-,TRBV5-1,-,TGCGCCAGCAGTCAAGGAACAGGGCCGGGAGGCTACACCTTC,CASSQGTGPGGYTF
TRBJ1-6,-,TRBV14,-,TGTGCCAGCAGCCAAGGACAGAGGGGTTCACCCCTCCACTTT,CASSQGQRGSPLHF
TRBJ1-2,-,TRBV5-5,-,TGTGCCAGCAGCTTGGATATGAATGGCTACACCTTC,CASSLDMNGYTF
TRBJ1-4,-,TRBV10-3,-,TGTGCCATCAGTGAGTCGAGGGGCACTAATGAAAAACTGTTTTTT,CAISESRGTNEKLFF
TRBJ1-3,-,TRBV5-1,-,TGCGCCAGCAGCTTGGAAGGGGCCGGCTCTGGAAACACCATATATTTT,CASSLEGAGSGNTIYF
TRBJ1-1,-,TRBV20-1,-,TGCAGTGCTAGCGACACTGAAGCTTTCTTT,CSASDTEAFF
TRBJ1-2,-,TRBV6-5,-,TGTGCCAGCAGATACGACCCTGACCGGGATGGCTACACCTTC,CASRYDPDRDGYTF
TRBJ2-3,-,TRBV10-2,-,TGCGCCAGCAGTGAGTCGTGGGATACGCAGTATTTT,CASSESWDTQYF
TRBJ1-1,-,TRBV18,-,TGTGCCAGCTCAGGGACACAGAACACTGAAGCTTTCTTT,CASSGTQNTEAFF
TRBJ1-5,-,TRBV4-3,-,TGCGCCAGCAGCCAAGGAGGGTTGGGTCAGCCCCAGCATTTT,CASSQGGLGQPQHF
TRBJ2-2,-,TRBV4-1,-,TGCGCCAGCAGCCACCTGGACCTTGGGATGGCCACCGGGGAGCTGTTTTTT,CASSHLDLGMATGELFF
TRBJ2-7,-,TRBV6-5,TRBD2,TGTGCCAGCAGTTACTCTAGCGGGCGGCCATCCTACGAGCAGTACTTC,CASSYSSGRPSYEQYF
TRBJ2-3,few,TRBV10-3,-,TGTGCCATCAGTGCTGGACTTAGGCTCACAGATACGCAGTATTTT,CAISAGLRLTDTQYF
TRBJ2-1,-,TRBV4-1,TRBD2,TGCGCCAGCAGCCAAGTCGATATGGGACTAGCGGGTTACAATGAGCAGTTCTTC,CASSQVDMGLAGYNEQFF
TRBJ1-5,once,TRBV11-3,TRBD1,TGTGCCAGCAGCTTAGTGGGGTACGGGACAGGGGGGAGCAATCAGCCCCAGCATTTT,CASSLVGYGTGGSNQPQHF
TRBJ2-3,-,TRBV19,TRBD2,TGTGCCAGTAGTCGTACGCTAGCGGGGGGGCCAGATACGCAGTATTTT,CASSRTLAGGPDTQYF
TRBJ2-1,once,TRBV9,-,TGTGCCAGCAGCGTAGACGCATGGGGGAATTACAATGAGCAGTTCTTC,CASSVDAWGNYNEQFF
TRBJ2-1,-,TRBV6-1,TRBD1,TGTGCCAGCAGCCTCACAGGGGTGGGTGAGCAGTTCTTC,CASSLTGVGEQFF
TRBJ2-5,-,TRBV6-5,-,TGTGCCAGCAGTGGGTTGGGGGGGCTGGAGACCCAGTACTTC,CASSGLGGLETQYF
TRBJ1-2,-,TRBV15,TRBD1,TGTGCCACCAGCAGAACAGGGGTCGGCTACACCTTC,CATSRTGVGYTF
TRBJ1-3,-,TRBV29-1,TRBD1,TGCAGCGTTGGCTTGGGACAGGTGGGAAACACCATATATTTT,CSVGLGQVGNTIYF
TRBJ1-6,-,TRBV5-1,-,TGCGCCAGTGGAAATCTGCGGGATTCACCCCTCCACTTT,CASGNLRDSPLHF
TRBJ1-4,-,TRBV10-2,TRBD1,TGCGCCAGCATTCTCCGGGACAGACTTGCAACTAATGAAAAACTGTTTTTT,CASILRDRLATNEKLFF
TRBJ2-7,-,TRBV14,-,TGTGCCAGCAGCCAAGGGGTATGGTCCTACGAGCAGTACTTC,CASSQGVWSYEQYF
TRBJ1-5,-,TRBV6-5,TRBD1,TGTGCCAGCCGGGACAGGGGGAATCAGCCCCAGCATTTT,CASRDRGNQPQHF
TRBJ2-5,-,TRBV5-8,-,TGTGCCAGCAGCTTGTGGGCCGAGGGTTCCCTCGAACAAGAGACCCAGTACTTC,CASSLWAEGSLEQETQYF
TRBJ2-6,-,TRBV2,-,TGTGCCAGCAGGACTTGGCCCTCTGGGGCCAACGTCCTGACTTTC,CASRTWPSGANVLTF
TRBJ2-1,few,TRBV6-1,TRBD2,TGTGCCAGCAGTGAACCGGGGGGGGGCACCTACAATGAGCAGTTCTTC,CASSEPGGGTYNEQFF
TRBJ1-4,-,TRBV6-1,-,TGTGCCAGCAGTTATCGTCCTAATGAAAAACTGTTTTTT,CASSYRPNEKLFF
TRBJ2-5,-,TRBV11-3,TRBD2,TGTGCCAGCAGCAAGCGACTAGCGGGGCAAGAGACCCAGTACTTC,CASSKRLAGQETQYF
TRBJ2-3,-,TRBV6-5,TRBD1,TGTGCCAGCAGTCTCAGGGGGCTTGGAGATACGCAGTATTTT,CASSLRGLGDTQYF
TRBJ1-1,-,TRBV6-6,-,TGTGCCAGCAGCCTTATCCGGAAGGTGGACACTGAAGCTTTCTTT,CASSLIRKVDTEAFF
TRBJ2-1,-,TRBV29-1,-,TGCAGCGTTGAGGGCTACGGGCGCTCCTACAATGAGCAGTTCTTC,CSVEGYGRSYNEQFF
TRBJ2-5,-,TRBV7-9,-,TGTGCCAGCAGCTACCAAGAGACCCAGTACTTC,CASSYQETQYF
TRBJ2-7,-,TRBV7-2,TRBD2,TGTGCCAGCAGCCGTTTGCCTCGCGGGGGGCTTGTCGAGCAGTACTTC,CASSRLPRGGLVEQYF
TRBJ2-1,-,TRBV4-1,TRBD2,TGCGCCAGCAGCCCACAACTAGCGGGGGTTTACAATGAGCAGTTCTTC,CASSPQLAGVYNEQFF
TRBJ2-5,-,TRBV7-2,TRBD2,TGTGCCAGCAGCTTACGGCGGGGGGGCATGGAGACCCAGTACTTC,CASSLRRGGMETQYF
TRBJ1-1,once,TRBV4-1,-,TGCGCCAGCAGCCAAGTCGGGGGTAGGACGTCGGGTGAAGCTTTCTTT,CASSQVGGRTSGEAFF
TRBJ2-3,-,TRBV19,TRBD2,TGTGCCAGTAGTAGGGGGACTAGCGCTACTAGCACAGATACGCAGTATTTT,CASSRGTSATSTDTQYF
TRBJ2-7,-,TRBV6-1,-,TGTGCCAGCAGTGAAGTCCCTAGAGGGGGAGAAGAGCAGTACTTC,CASSEVPRGGEEQYF
TRBJ2-5,-,TRBV13,-,TGTGCCAGCAGCAAAAATGGCAGGGCGAAGACCCAGTACTTC,CASSKNGRAKTQYF
TRBJ1-6,-,TRBV6-1,-,TGTGCCAGCAGTCGCACAGGGCCCAATTCACCCCTCCACTTT,CASSRTGPNSPLHF
TRBJ2-7,-,TRBV14,-,TGTGCCAGCAGCCTACTAGAACCTCCCTACGAGCAGTACTTC,CASSLLEPPYEQYF
TRBJ2-5,-,TRBV27,-,TGTGCCAGCAGTTTCGCAGGGGCCTCAGGGGAGACCCAGTACTTC,CASSFAGASGETQYF